What follows are 6 T cell receptor beta chains derived from one specimen sequenced in a study of chemoradiotherapy in HPV16-positive cancers (dated by TCRdb to 2021 to 2024). Receptor libraries were prepared by the immunoSEQ multiplex PCR assay. This immuneACCESS table, as held by TCRdb, lists in-frame sequences with V and J called but not all clones. Of the missing ones, under half trace to an unresolved V gene in checked studies; the others have no known cause. Within this sample are approximately 52,000 clones, with roughly nine tenths of them counted one time only. Of the sample, around 3.3% falls within the top ten clones. The sequenced sample was blood, obtained from a patient who underwent chemoradiotherapy. Every receptor here comes from a human donor with HPV-associated anogenital cancer.

The chain has TRBV11-2 and TRBJ2-1, with a possible D match to TRBD1 (6 bases). V was pared by 0 bases and J by 5 bases, with 14 bases between. The CDR3 has 16 amino acids. The germline gives CDR1 SGHAT, CDR2 FQNNGV. CDR3 coding DNA: TGTGCCAGCAGCTTAGAATACAGGGCCAACGACAATGAGCAGTTCTTC. It codes for CASSLEYRANDNEQFF.

V and J are TRBV12-5 and TRBJ2-3, with 7 bases lining up with TRBD2. The CDR3 is made up of 13 amino acids. Germline trimming cut 4 bases from V and 5 bases from J; bases unmatched to any gene: 3. Germline CDR1 and CDR2: LGHNT and FRNRAP. CDR3 residues: CASGSPGGDTQYF. DNA of the CDR3: TGTGCTAGTGGTTCGCCGGGGGGAGATACGCAGTATTTT. Full variable domain (outside the CDR3, taken from reference TRBV12-5 and TRBJ2-3): DARVTQTPRHKVTEMGQEVTMRCQPILGHNTVFWYRQTMMQGLELLAYFRNRAPLDDSGMPKDRFSAEMPDATLATLKIQPSEPRDSAVYFCASGSPGGDTQYFGPGTRLTVL.

The chain uses TRBV19 and TRBJ2-5, with D perhaps TRBD1 or TRBD2 (7 bases each). V lost 2 bases, J lost 5 bases, and 12 bases lay in between. Germline assignment: CDR1 LNHDA and CDR2 SQIVND (reference sequence). The CDR3 covers 14 residues. The CDR3 nucleotides read TGTGCCAGTAGTATAAGGCAGGGGGGGGAGACCCAGTACTTC. It specifies CASSIRQGGETQYF. The variable domain in full, completed from reference TRBV19 and TRBJ2-5, reads DGGITQSPKYLFRKEGQNVTLSCEQNLNHDAMYWYRQDPGQGLRLIYYSQIVNDFQKGDIAEGYSVSREKKESFPLTVTSAQKNPTAFYLCASSIRQGGETQYFGPGTRLLVL.

The rearrangement joins TRBV9 to TRBJ2-7; TRBD1 is a possible D gene (6 bases). Trimming removed 1 base at V and 0 bases at J, with 11 bases between. The germline V gene encodes CDR1 SGDLS and CDR2 YYNGEE. The CDR3 has 15 amino acids. The CDR3 DNA follows: TGTGCCAGCAGCGTATCCGGGACATTCTCCTACGAGCAGTACTTC. Protein: CASSVSGTFSYEQYF.

The rearrangement uses TRBV2 and TRBJ1-5; 9 bases agree with TRBD1. There are 14 residues in the CDR3. Germline V gives CDR1 SNHLY, CDR2 FYNNEI. Trimming removed 4 bases from V and 4 bases from J; junction bases left unmatched: 2. CDR3 loop: CASSGQGENQPQHF. For the CDR3, the DNA is TGTGCCAGCAGTGGACAGGGGGAGAATCAGCCCCAGCATTTT.

The chain uses TRBV6-1 and TRBJ1-2; D may be TRBD1 (6 bases). The germline gives CDR1 MNHNS, CDR2 SASEGT. The CDR3 is 16 residues long. V gave up 2 bases and J gave up 2 bases, with 15 bases separating them. Written as DNA, the CDR3 is TGTGCCAGCAGTGAAATTAAGGCAGGGGACAACTATGGCTACACCTTC. Translating it yields CASSEIKAGDNYGYTF.